This T cell receptor (beta chain) was observed in a study of cytomegalovirus exposure and HLA in healthy donors. Notes on the study in general: Several top significant clusters appeared, in a later analysis, to be linked to common viral pathogens.

PCR involved 60 Vbeta and 13 Jbeta primers. The protocol was immunoSEQ multiplex PCR, while the TCRdb copy is restricted to in-frame clones and leaves out a portion. Of 100,000 to 150,000 clones listed, around 78% were seen once; the top ten hold 20%. This clone was observed once. Its antigen is currently unknown. Sequenced input: PBMCs. This TCR was sampled from a man aged 18 to 35 in good health and CMV-seropositive.

The CDR3 loop is CASSYTAGGTEAFF. CDR3 nucleotides: TGTGCCAGCAGCTACACAGCGGGGGGCACTGAAGCTTTCTTT. The V call is TRBV7-3, the J call TRBJ1-1; possibly TRBD1 for D (5 bases). V lost 4 bases and J lost 4, with 13 bases in between. Germline assignment: CDR1 SGHTA and CDR2 FQGTGA. This CDR3 contains 14 residues.